The 2 T cell receptor beta chains listed next were all sequenced from one sample in a study of tumor and adjacent non-tumor tissue in lung cancer. Three rounds of nested PCR, following a modified ARM-PCR protocol, produced the TCRbeta library. In TCRdb, the multiplex PCR reads were re-called with MiXCR into one record per CDR3 protein. The sample has more than 95,000 distinct CDR3 sequences; approximately 71% are singletons. No cell sorting was done before RNA was extracted from the tissue. Sequencing used lung tumor tissue. All receptors come from a man aged 25-40 years with non-small cell lung cancer.

In regard to this clonotype: The final CDR3 position lacks the conserved phenylalanine or tryptophan, pointing to a likely read error. The chain uses TRBV11-2 and TRBJ2-5; no clear D. Germline V gives CDR1 SGHAT, CDR2 FQNNGV. The CDR3 runs 13 residues. In nucleotides, the CDR3 is TGTGCCAGTAGCTCCCAGGCCCAAGAGACCCAGTACTTA. Amino acids: CASSSQAQETQYL.

This chain joins TRBV5-4 and TRBJ2-1; 13 bases align to TRBD2. Germline assignment: CDR1 SGHNT and CDR2 YYREEE (reference sequence). The CDR3 runs to 17 residues. V trimming: 2 bases; J trimming: 2 bases; junction bases outside the gene matches: 4. The CDR3: CASSLLAGGTTYNEQFF. CDR3 in DNA: TGTGCCAGCAGCTTACTAGCGGGAGGGACCACCTACAATGAGCAGTTCTTC.